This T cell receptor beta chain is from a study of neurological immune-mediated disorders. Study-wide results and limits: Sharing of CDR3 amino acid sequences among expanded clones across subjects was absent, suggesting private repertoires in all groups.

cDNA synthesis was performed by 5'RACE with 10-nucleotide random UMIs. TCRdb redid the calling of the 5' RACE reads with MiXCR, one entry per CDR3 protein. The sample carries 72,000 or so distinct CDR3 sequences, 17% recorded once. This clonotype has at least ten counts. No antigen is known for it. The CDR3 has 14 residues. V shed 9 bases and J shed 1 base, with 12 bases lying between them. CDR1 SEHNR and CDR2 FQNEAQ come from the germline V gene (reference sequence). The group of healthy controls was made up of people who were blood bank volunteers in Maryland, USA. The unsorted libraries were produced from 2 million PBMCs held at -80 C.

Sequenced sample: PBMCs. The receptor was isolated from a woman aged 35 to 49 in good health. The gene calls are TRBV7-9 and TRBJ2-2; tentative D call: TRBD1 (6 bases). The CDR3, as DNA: TGTGCCAGTGCGTGGACAGTGAACACCGGGGAGCTGTTTTTT. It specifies CASAWTVNTGELFF.